This T cell receptor beta chain was retrieved from a study of blood T cell repertoires in COVID-19 (dated by TCRdb to about 2020). Concerning the study at large: Samples from collaborators originated in the United States, Italy and Spain and spanned both the acute and convalescent phases of COVID-19. Sample metadata almost always included a de-identified subject ID, COVID-19 status, age in years and sex. A freely available public database, intended as a resource for researchers studying the immune response to SARS-CoV-2, is where the repertoires were released. The prospective study material was composed of cDNA or gDNA derived from T cells, B-cell-depleted T cells, or PBMCs. Subjects who had been exposed to COVID-19, were actively infected with it, or had recovered from it provided the deeply sampled blood TCRbeta repertoires that made up the dataset. Where HLA class I and class II types were available, the types were taken from metadata supplied by the sample provider, not from assay-based typing. The samples were drawn from the first 160 participants of the ongoing ImmuneRACE study and from 950 to 1,500 subjects provided by 6 global collaborators. What the work shows at the level of the full study, not this receptor alone: Clinical and demographic metadata were provided uncurated, with the amount varying by source and participant.

The CDR3, from cysteine to phenylalanine, totals 15 residues. The sequence is cut down to CDR3 DNA, 45 bases in frame from base 1. The V end gives up 6 bases and the J end 8 bases, leaving 17 bases in the junction not matched to a gene. The germline V gene encodes CDR1 DFQATT and CDR2 SNEGSKA (reference sequence). Each collaborating institution followed its own protocols to collect whole blood in K2EDTA tubes. For TCRbeta analysis, collaborator samples were shipped as frozen whole blood, as isolated PBMCs, or as DNA extracted from either sample type. The immunoSEQ Assay, a bias-controlled multiplex PCR, was used to amplify TCRbeta CDR3 regions from genomic DNA. Per the authors' processing: Nucleated cell counts per sample were estimated from amplification of reference gene primers within the assay. Sequence reads were collapsed and filtered to measure the absolute abundance of every unique TCRbeta CDR3 rearrangement. For each sample, productive Simpson clonality was calculated as the square root of Simpson's diversity index over productive rearrangements. TCRdb retrieved this table from immuneACCESS and kept in-frame rearrangements only. Not all clones are present; in checked studies, unresolved V genes account for under half, and no reason is known for the remainder. That table is the source of V, J and clone size, and D and trimming were worked out from the DNA. The sample contains under 200,000 clones, 88% of them found a single time. The ten most abundant clones make up around 1.7% of the sample.

This clone showed up just once. What this receptor recognizes is not known. No base qualities exist here, and no much larger clone lies one base off it. Here the chain combines TRBV20-1 and TRBJ1-2; a stretch of 8 junction bases matches TRBD1. Material: peripheral blood. This receptor was obtained from a man younger than 35 with active or convalescent COVID-19. The CDR3 amino acid sequence is: CSASRSGQGSGGYTF. The bases read TGCAGTGCCAGTCGATCAGGACAGGGATCGGGAGGCTACACCTTC.